These 18 T cell receptor beta chains share one sample of origin, sequenced in a study of beta chain features in type 1 diabetes. Expressed TCRB transcripts got sequenced, as all isolated RNA was reverse transcribed. This table comes from immunoSEQ multiplex PCR, and its TCRdb copy is limited to in-frame clones, with some not included. The profile shows some 160,000 clones, approximately 10% of them singletons. Study conclusions and caveats: Significant though moderate, a shortening of TCRB CDR3s appeared in all four CD4+ subsets of Type 1 diabetes patients.

Their antigen targets remain unknown. Specimen: central memory CD4+ T cells from blood. The receptors come from a woman aged 25 to 39 with type 1 diabetes.

This clone was detected only a few times. Germline is not matched at one junction end, which may reflect a read error. Here the CDR3 DNA reads TGTGCCATCAGTGCCGGAGTAGGTGCTAACTATGGCTACACCTTC. It codes for CAISAGVGANYGYTF. The J gene is TRBJ1-2, the V gene TRBV6-5; no firm D call. The CDR3 spans 15 residues. Germline values: CDR1 MNHEY, CDR2 SVGAGI.

With regard to this clone: Other DNA sequences within the sample encode an identical CDR3. The chain links TRBV5-1 to TRBJ2-5; D is perhaps TRBD1 (6 bases). The germline CDR1 and CDR2 sequences are SGHRS and YFSETQ. The V end lost 4 bases, the J end lost 1 base, and 11 bases lay between the germline ends. This CDR3 comprises 14 residues. CDR3 protein: CASSPGTTQETQYF. The DNA for the CDR3 is TGCGCCAGCAGCCCCGGGACAACCCAAGAGACCCAGTACTTC.

This clone was picked up a small number of times. V usage is TRBV29-1 and J usage is TRBJ2-7; D is perhaps TRBD1 (5 bases). The length of the CDR3 is 14 residues. Trimming removed 6 bases at V and 5 bases at J, with 20 bases between. Germline CDR1 SQVTM, CDR2 ANQGSEA. The CDR3 here is CSVSQQGTLHEQYF. CDR3 DNA sequence: TGCAGCGTCTCCCAGCAGGGAACTCTCCACGAGCAGTACTTC.

A few counts support this clone. The chain carries TRBV5-6 and TRBJ1-5; D perhaps matches TRBD1 (6 bases). The germline V gene has CDR1 SGHDT and CDR2 YYEEEE. V was trimmed by 0 bases and J by 2 bases, leaving 15 bases between them. The CDR3 extends over 17 amino acids. DNA for the CDR3: TGTGCCAGCAGCTTGGATGTTCGGGGGGCACGCAATCAGCCCCAGCATTTT. Protein sequence: CASSLDVRGARNQPQHF.

This clone has a handful of counts. J is TRBJ2-5 and V is TRBV5-1, with 8 nucleotides matching TRBD2. This CDR3 is 14 amino acids long. The ends lost 5 bases at V and 5 bases at J; junction bases unmatched: 8. From germline, CDR1 is SGHRS and CDR2 YFSETQ. This CDR3 reads CASRLRAGEETQYF. As DNA, the CDR3 is TGCGCCAGCAGACTAAGAGCGGGAGAGGAGACCCAGTACTTC. The full variable domain, in which reference TRBV5-1 and TRBJ2-5 provide the parts outside the CDR3, is KAGVTQTPRYLIKTRGQQVTLSCSPISGHRSVSWYQQTPGQGLQFLFEYFSETQRNKGNFPGRFSGRQFSNSRSEMNVSTLELGDSALYLCASRLRAGEETQYFGPGTRLLVL.

J is TRBJ1-1 and V is TRBV29-1, with 9 positions matching TRBD1. Germline V gene data show CDR1 as SQVTM and CDR2 as ANQGSEA. The V and J ends lost 7 bases and 9 bases, in that order; junction bases with no gene match: 9. The CDR3 totals 12 residues. DNA of the CDR3: TGCAGCGCCGGACAGGGGTCCTTCAAAGCTTTCTTT. The encoded protein is CSAGQGSFKAFF.

This chain joins TRBV10-2 and TRBJ2-4; TRBD1 matches 9 bases. The V gene's germline CDR1 is WSHSY and CDR2 SAAADI. V dropped 7 bases and J dropped 5; count of bases not matched to a gene: 9. The CDR3 covers 15 residues. The CDR3 sequence is CASNHPGQGENIQYF. The CDR3 nucleotides read TGCGCCAGCAATCACCCGGGACAGGGAGAAAACATTCAGTACTTC.

CDR3 DNA sequence: TGTGCCAGCAGGCGAACCCCAGCGGCCGAGACCCAGTACTTC. Translating it yields CASRRTPAAETQYF. The chain has TRBV27 and TRBJ2-5; TRBD2 might be the D (5 bases). CDR1 is MNHEY, CDR2 SMNVEV, per germline (reference sequence). The CDR3 consists of 14 residues. Deletions cut 6 bases from V and 5 bases from J, with 16 bases between.

This chain joins TRBV14 and TRBJ2-7, with no clear D. The CDR3 is 14 amino acids. Germline loops: CDR1 SGHDN, CDR2 FVKESK. Trimming stripped 5 bases from V and 6 bases from J, with 17 bases between. CDR3 protein: CASSASSVSGEQYF. Written as DNA, the CDR3 is TGTGCCAGCAGCGCGAGCTCGGTCTCGGGCGAGCAGTACTTC.

This clone has only a few counts. This chain's CDR3 is CASSWSGGQETQYF. The CDR3 bases are TGTGCCAGCAGCTGGTCGGGAGGTCAAGAGACCCAGTACTTC. The chain links TRBV28 to TRBJ2-5, with 7 bases that match TRBD2. Germline CDR1 is MDHEN and CDR2 is SYDVKM. The CDR3 is made up of 14 amino acids. With 6 bases clipped from V and 2 bases from J, the junction kept 6 bases outside the gene matches. Full variable domain (outside the CDR3, taken from reference TRBV28 and TRBJ2-5): DVKVTQSSRYLVKRTGEKVFLECVQDMDHENMFWYRQDPGLGLRLIYFSYDVKMKEKGDIPEGYSVSREKKERFSLILESASTNQTSMYLCASSWSGGQETQYFGPGTRLLVL.

This clone came up a few times. The J gene is TRBJ2-1, the V gene TRBV5-1, with unresolved D. CDR3 length equals 15 residues. The V end was cut by 2 bases, the J end by 3 bases, with 12 bases between. Germline V gene data show CDR1 as SGHRS and CDR2 as YFSETQ. CDR3 DNA: TGCGCCAGCAGCTTTGCGCCAGGCCTCTACAATGAGCAGTTCTTC. Its translation: CASSFAPGLYNEQFF.

The rearrangement joins TRBV2 to TRBJ2-7; D unresolved. CDR1 is SNHLY and CDR2 is FYNNEI in the germline V gene. Trimming took off 5 bases at V and 1 base at J, with 3 bases between the two ends. CDR3 size: 11 residues. The CDR3 DNA reads TGTGCCAGCAGTCTTTCCTACGAGCAGTACTTC. Translating it yields CASSLSYEQYF.

This chain uses TRBV4-1 with TRBJ2-1; TRBD2 matches at 9 bases. Looked up from germline, CDR1 is MGHRA and CDR2 is YSYEKL. The length of the CDR3 is 16 residues. With V trimmed by 4 bases and J by 3 bases, 7 bases remained unmatched. CDR3 region: CASSPLAGVIYNEQFF. In DNA, the CDR3 is TGCGCCAGCAGCCCTTTAGCGGGAGTAATCTACAATGAGCAGTTCTTC.

This clone was found a few times. The chain's CDR3 is CSVGDRVSSTQYF. The CDR3 nucleotides read TGCAGCGTAGGGGACAGGGTTTCAAGTACGCAGTATTTT. The chain is built from TRBV29-1 and TRBJ2-3, with TRBD1 matching over 9 bases. After removal of 6 bases from V and 8 bases from J, the junction contained 9 bases not matched to a gene. There are 13 residues in the CDR3. Germline CDR1 is SQVTM and CDR2 is ANQGSEA.

This rearrangement joins TRBV4-1 to TRBJ1-2, with 9 bases identical to TRBD1. V was pared by 2 bases and J by 7 bases, with 11 bases of the junction left unmatched. Germline-derived CDR1 and CDR2 are MGHRA and YSYEKL. The CDR3 runs 16 residues. The CDR3 DNA sequence: TGCGCCAGCAGCCAACCGAACCGGGACAGGGAGCGTGGCTACACCTTC. Translating gives CASSQPNRDRERGYTF.

This clone was counted a few times. This chain connects TRBV7-3 to TRBJ2-1, with 7 bases aligning to TRBD1. Germline V gene lookup returns CDR1 SGHTA and CDR2 FQGTGA. V shed 5 bases, J shed 6 bases, and the junction held 7 bases outside the gene matches. There are 14 residues in the CDR3. CDR3 region: CASSPLDRANEQFF. The CDR3 nucleotides are TGTGCCAGCAGCCCCTTAGACAGGGCCAATGAGCAGTTCTTC.

This clone was seen only a few times. This sequence joins TRBV5-1 and TRBJ1-1; D perhaps matches TRBD1 (6 bases). The CDR3 consists of 15 residues. In germline, CDR1 is SGHRS, CDR2 YFSETQ. Trimming shortened V by 7 bases and J by 4 bases, and 20 bases separated the two germline ends. DNA of the CDR3: TGCGCCAGCCAACGGACAGATGCGGGTACCACTGAAGCTTTCTTT. Its translation: CASQRTDAGTTEAFF.

The chain combines TRBV7-9 with TRBJ2-7; D perhaps matches TRBD1 (5 bases). Germline V gene lookup returns CDR1 SEHNR and CDR2 FQNEAQ (reference sequence). The CDR3 has 12 residues. V was trimmed by 8 bases and J by 6 bases, leaving 14 bases between them. Here the CDR3 reads CASSDVRGEQYF. In DNA, the CDR3 is TGTGCCAGCTCCGACGTAAGGGGCGAGCAGTACTTC.